These T cell receptor beta chains were read from a single sample in a study of blood T cell repertoires in COVID-19. Profiling relied on immunoSEQ multiplex PCR, and the TCRdb table lists in-frame clones only, not all of them. This sample carries about 150,000 clones, around 86% of them seen once, and the ten largest clones take less than 3.5%. The specimen was peripheral blood. The receptors originated from a man aged 65 to 85 with acute or convalescent COVID-19. Both conserved end residues are part of each CDR3. Each record gives: V gene, J gene, D gene, CDR3 protein. D genes are given only for firm matches.

>TRBV5-1|TRBJ2-7|-
CASSVAGAPYEQYF
>TRBV5-5|TRBJ1-2|TRBD1
CASSLGQGMTNYGYTF
>TRBV7-2|TRBJ2-7|TRBD2
CASSLGPGGPSYEQYF
>TRBV5-1|TRBJ2-3|TRBD2
CASRDPSGSPDTQYF
>TRBV28|TRBJ1-2|-
CASSLWTVGGYTF
>TRBV9|TRBJ2-2|TRBD2
CASSLSGSGVGELFF
>TRBV3-1/TRBV3-2|TRBJ2-5|TRBD2
CASSQVGGSGAQETQYF
>TRBV7-8|TRBJ2-7|TRBD1
CASSLGGTGGSYEQYF
>TRBV5-1|TRBJ2-1|TRBD2
CASSATSGNYNEQFF
>TRBV18|TRBJ2-7|-
CASSADSYEQYF
>TRBV7-2|TRBJ1-6|-
CASSLAWGGNSPLHF
>TRBV27|TRBJ1-6|TRBD1
CASSPRDRLTLHF
>TRBV10-3|TRBJ2-2|-
CAISERRGSNTGELFF
>TRBV7-2|TRBJ1-5|-
CASSPSWNQPQHF
>TRBV28|TRBJ1-1|TRBD1
CASSSSDRVEAFF
>TRBV6-5|TRBJ1-4|-
CASSYGPGDEKLFF
>TRBV2|TRBJ2-5|-
CASRISPLRETQYF
>TRBV5-4|TRBJ2-5|TRBD1
CASSPGTAQETQYF
>TRBV5-4|TRBJ1-4|-
CASSLGRVGTEKLFF
>TRBV6-9|TRBJ2-7|TRBD2
CASSYKGAGVYEQYF
>TRBV28|TRBJ1-1|TRBD1
CASIPGTVVYTEAFF
>TRBV28|TRBJ2-7|TRBD2
CASTPGGTSSYEQYF
>TRBV30|TRBJ2-4|TRBD1
CAWSPQGSIQYF
>TRBV5-1|TRBJ2-3|-
CASSSAGSTDTQYF
>TRBV6-1|TRBJ2-7|-
CASSEIGYEQYF
>TRBV28|TRBJ2-5|-
CASSFTREGETQYF
>TRBV12-5|TRBJ2-5|-
CASGIQETQYF
>TRBV7-9|TRBJ2-7|TRBD2
CASSLALGGDEQYF
>TRBV7-2|TRBJ1-2|TRBD1
CASSADRGPNGYTF
>TRBV4-3|TRBJ2-1|-
CASSQWYRVDNEQFF
>TRBV5-8|TRBJ2-7|-
CASSLSSSGEQYF
>TRBV11-2|TRBJ2-4|TRBD1
CASTTGGYRKNIQYF
>TRBV9|TRBJ2-1|TRBD2
CASSVGGSGSYNEQFF
>TRBV6-6|TRBJ1-4|-
CASKRGAFNEKLFF
>TRBV11-3|TRBJ2-2|-
CASSLGRADGELFF
>TRBV4-1|TRBJ1-2|TRBD1
CASSLEGQGARGYTF
>TRBV5-1|TRBJ1-6|-
CASSLTGLDSPLHF
>TRBV9|TRBJ2-7|TRBD2
CASSVDFGTRNGEQYF
>TRBV4-2|TRBJ1-3|TRBD1
CASSKGTGSGNTIYF
>TRBV3-1/TRBV3-2|TRBJ1-2|-
CASSQEARSGGYTF
>TRBV6-2/TRBV6-3|TRBJ1-1|-
CASSYEDGQAFF
>TRBV11-3|TRBJ2-1|TRBD2
CASSPGLAGRNEQFF
>TRBV19|TRBJ2-1|TRBD2
CASSIGTSSNEQFF
>TRBV28|TRBJ1-1|TRBD1
CASDRGQGNTEAFF
>TRBV28|TRBJ2-1|TRBD2
CASSPGLVGNEQFF
>TRBV4-2|TRBJ2-7|-
CASSQEGRGDEQYF
>TRBV6-6|TRBJ1-2|TRBD1
CASSLLGQAPYGYTF
>TRBV6-1|TRBJ2-4|-
CASTDRQRPNIQYF
>TRBV7-9|TRBJ2-7|-
CASSSYYEQYF
>TRBV5-5|TRBJ2-5|TRBD2
CASSLATSGRKETQYF
>TRBV7-3|TRBJ2-3|TRBD2
CASSQTGTRSDTQYF
>TRBV7-9|TRBJ2-5|TRBD1
CASSSGDRGLRETQYF